The 21 T cell receptor beta chains in this list originate from one sample, sequenced in a study of T cell repertoires in cytomegalovirus infection. One entry per CDR3 protein, called by TCRdb with MiXCR from the reads. This table holds about 85,000 distinct CDR3 sequences, 45% to 55% found once. What these receptors recognize is not known. Sample: CD8+ T cells from cultured PBMCs, taken from culture after CMV antigen stimulation. These receptors were collected from a human donor in good health (CMV status not recorded). Some clones in this sample may be carry-over from other donors' samples.

This clonotype has only a few counts. This chain joins TRBV7-2 and TRBJ2-7, with D perhaps TRBD1 (5 bases). This CDR3 comprises 13 residues. The germline V gene has CDR1 SGHTA and CDR2 FQGNSA. V shed 4 bases and J shed 2 bases, with 9 bases lying between them. The CDR3 DNA reads as TGTGCCAGCAGCTCAAGGGGCCCCTACGAGCAGTACTTC. Its translation: CASSSRGPYEQYF.

In its sample, this clonotype was seen many times. V usage is TRBV7-9 and J usage is TRBJ2-1; D remains unclear. V lost 5 bases, J lost 3 bases, and 14 bases lay in between. Germline-derived CDR1 and CDR2 are SEHNR and FQNEAQ (reference sequence). The CDR3 consists of 15 residues. CDR3: CASSPPGLFYNEQFF. CDR3 DNA: TGTGCCAGCAGCCCCCCAGGTCTATTCTACAATGAGCAGTTCTTC.

This clonotype was observed a handful of times. This chain joins TRBV20-1 and TRBJ1-1; 7 positions match TRBD1. Germline V lookup: CDR1 DFQATT, CDR2 SNEGSKA (reference sequence). The junction had 21 bases not matched to a gene; V was cut back by 5 bases and J by 6 bases. The CDR3 is 17 amino acids. CDR3 in amino acids: CSASASAGGGWEAEAFF. The CDR3 DNA follows: TGCAGTGCTTCCGCCTCAGCAGGGGGTGGCTGGGAAGCTGAAGCTTTCTTT.

This clonotype was seen only a few times. The CDR3 coding sequence is TGCGCCAGCAGCCACCAATACAGGGATCAGCCCCAGCATTTT. Encoded protein: CASSHQYRDQPQHF. The chain uses TRBV4-1 and TRBJ1-5; TRBD1 is a possible D gene (6 bases). Germline-derived CDR1 and CDR2 are MGHRA and YSYEKL. The CDR3 contains 14 residues. V lost 3 bases and J lost 5, with 11 bases in between.

This clonotype appeared a few times. The rearrangement links TRBV27 to TRBJ2-1; 7 bases agree with TRBD2. Germline CDR1 is MNHEY and CDR2 is SMNVEV (reference sequence). J lost 4 bases, V lost 5 bases, and 5 bases had no gene match. The CDR3 covers 14 residues. This CDR3 is CASSPPGGYNEQFF. The CDR3 nucleotides are TGTGCCAGCAGTCCTCCGGGGGGTTACAATGAGCAGTTCTTC.

The chain uses TRBV11-2 and TRBJ2-5, with TRBD2 identical over 16 bases. The CDR3 extends over 16 amino acids. Germline CDR1 and CDR2: SGHAT and FQNNGV. Trimming cost V 5 bases and J 3 bases; bases outside gene matches: 3. The CDR3 spells CASSAGTSGREETQYF. The CDR3, as DNA: TGTGCCAGCAGCGCCGGGACTAGCGGGAGGGAAGAGACCCAGTACTTC. Variable domain in full (rest from reference TRBV11-2 and TRBJ2-5): EAGVAQSPRYKIIEKRQSVAFWCNPISGHATLYWYQQILGQGPKLLIQFQNNGVVDDSQLPKDRFSAERLKGVDSTLKIQPAKLEDSAVYLCASSAGTSGREETQYFGPGTRLLVL.

The J gene is TRBJ2-3, the V gene TRBV7-3; TRBD2 agrees at 11 bases. This CDR3 has 14 amino acids. V shed 3 bases, J shed 4 bases, and the junction held 0 bases outside the gene matches. The germline V gene encodes CDR1 SGHTA and CDR2 FQGTGA. For the CDR3, the DNA is TGTGCCAGCAGCTTTAGCGGGGGGGCAGATACGCAGTATTTT. Protein: CASSFSGGADTQYF.

This clonotype was counted a few times. V and J are TRBV11-2 and TRBJ2-7, with no clear D. The germline V gene has CDR1 SGHAT and CDR2 FQNNGV. The CDR3 has 15 amino acids. V was cut by 1 base and J by 3 bases, with 13 bases left in between. Here the CDR3 reads CASSLGPTSYYEQYF. In DNA form, the CDR3 reads TGTGCCAGCAGCTTAGGACCAACTTCCTACTACGAGCAGTACTTC.

The rearrangement uses TRBV7-6 and TRBJ2-7; D may be TRBD1 or TRBD2 (5 bases each). Germline CDR1 reads SGHVS; CDR2 reads FNYEAQ. V lost 5 bases, J lost 5 bases, and 19 bases lay in between. The CDR3 has 15 residues. The CDR3 region is CASSLAGAGTDEQYF. The CDR3 coding sequence is TGTGCCAGCAGCCTCGCCGGGGCAGGGACCGACGAGCAGTACTTC. Full variable domain (missing parts from reference TRBV7-6 and TRBJ2-7): GAGVSQSPRYKVTKRGQDVALRCDPISGHVSLYWYRQALGQGPEFLTYFNYEAQQDKSGLPNDRFSAERPEGSISTLTIQRTEQRDSAMYRCASSLAGAGTDEQYFGPGTRLTVT.

The chain employs TRBV7-9 and TRBJ2-5, with a weak D call TRBD2 (6 bases). V shed 6 bases and J shed 1 base, with 15 bases lying between them. This CDR3 has 15 residues. From germline, CDR1 is SEHNR and CDR2 FQNEAQ (reference sequence). The CDR3 sequence is CASRIVGGSQETQYF. CDR3 coding DNA: TGTGCCAGCAGAATAGTGGGGGGTTCCCAAGAGACCCAGTACTTC.

V usage is TRBV20-1 and J usage is TRBJ2-5; D might be TRBD1 (5 bases). There are 13 residues in the CDR3. With 1 base removed from V and 5 bases from J, the gap between germline ends came to 11 bases. CDR1 DFQATT and CDR2 SNEGSKA come from the germline V gene (reference sequence). CDR3 residues: CSARGRASETQYF. The CDR3 bases are TGCAGTGCTAGAGGCAGGGCCAGCGAGACCCAGTACTTC.

The chain has TRBV6-6 and TRBJ1-3; 8 nucleotides line up with TRBD1. Germline V gene sequence: CDR1 MNHNY, CDR2 SVGAGI (reference sequence). CDR3 length: 17 amino acids. V dropped 7 bases and J dropped 0; count of bases not matched to a gene: 11. CDR3 DNA sequence: TGTGCCAGCAATAAAATGACAGGGGCGCTCTCTGGAAACACCATATATTTT. Encoded protein: CASNKMTGALSGNTIYF.

This sequence joins TRBV4-1 and TRBJ2-1; no firm D call. V lost 4 bases and J 5 bases, leaving 6 bases between the germline ends. Germline V CDR1 and CDR2: MGHRA, YSYEKL. The CDR3 is 12 residues long. The CDR3 DNA sequence: TGCGCCAGCAGCCCAGCTCACAATGAGCAGTTCTTC. Protein sequence: CASSPAHNEQFF.

The chain carries TRBV20-1 and TRBJ2-1, with D perhaps TRBD1 (7 bases). CDR1 and CDR2 from the germline V gene are DFQATT and SNEGSKA (reference sequence). This CDR3 has 15 residues. V was shortened by 4 bases and J by 3 bases, with 16 bases between the two germline ends. The DNA for the CDR3 is TGCAGTGCTACCCGACCAGGGGGGATCTACAATGAGCAGTTCTTC. This gives the protein CSATRPGGIYNEQFF.

The chain links TRBV28 to TRBJ2-1; 9 nucleotides agree with TRBD2. The CDR3 extends over 15 amino acids. Germline assignment: CDR1 MDHEN and CDR2 SYDVKM. V dropped 5 bases and J dropped 0; count of bases not matched to a gene: 2. The CDR3 loop reads CASSKREASYNEQFF. The CDR3 DNA reads as TGTGCCAGCAGTAAGCGGGAGGCCTCCTACAATGAGCAGTTCTTC.

The V gene is TRBV6-6, the J gene TRBJ1-4; D is possibly TRBD1 (6 bases). Germline loops: CDR1 MNHNY, CDR2 SVGAGI (reference sequence). This CDR3 has 17 residues. V dropped 4 bases and J dropped 0 bases, with 15 bases sitting between them. The CDR3 sequence: CASSSNYRATTNEKLFF. The DNA for the CDR3 is TGTGCCAGCAGTTCCAACTACAGGGCTACAACTAATGAAAAACTGTTTTTT.

The chain combines TRBV7-3 with TRBJ2-7; D may be TRBD2 (5 bases). CDR1 is SGHTA, CDR2 FQGTGA, per germline. This CDR3 comprises 15 residues. V dropped 0 bases and J dropped 4 bases, with 13 bases sitting between them. CDR3 residues: CASSLTPSGPYEQYF. CDR3 sequence (DNA): TGTGCCAGCAGCTTAACACCCAGCGGCCCTTACGAGCAGTACTTC. Combining the CDR3 with reference TRBV7-3 and TRBJ2-7 gives the whole variable domain GAGVSQTPSNKVTEKGKYVELRCDPISGHTALYWYRQSLGQGPEFLIYFQGTGAADDSGLPNDRFFAVRPEGSVSTLKIQRTERGDSAVYLCASSLTPSGPYEQYFGPGTRLTVT.

This clonotype was detected only a few times. The genes are TRBV7-6 and TRBJ1-2; possibly TRBD1 for D (5 bases). This CDR3 has 17 residues. Looked up from germline, CDR1 is SGHVS and CDR2 is FNYEAQ. The V end lost 5 bases, the J end lost 5 bases, and 24 bases lay between the germline ends. In nucleotides, the CDR3 is TGTGCCAGCAGCCCGACCCCCGGGACCTACACGGGGTATGGCTACACCTTC. Translation: CASSPTPGTYTGYGYTF.

This clonotype was detected only a few times. The genes are TRBV6-5 and TRBJ1-4, with D possibly matching TRBD1 (5 bases). CDR3 length: 14 residues. In germline, CDR1 is MNHEY, CDR2 SVGAGI. Trimming left V 0 bases short and J 4 bases short, with 6 bases between. CDR3 amino acids: CASSYSQGNEKLFF. CDR3 sequence (DNA): TGTGCCAGCAGTTACTCCCAGGGTAATGAAAAACTGTTTTTT.

The chain combines TRBV6-1 with TRBJ1-5, with 8 nucleotides matching TRBD1. V shed 2 bases and J 4 bases; nucleotides not matched to a gene: 13. The length of the CDR3 is 18 residues. CDR1 and CDR2 (germline): MNHNS, SASEGT. The CDR3 reads CASSELAGGGLSNQPQHF. The CDR3 DNA follows: TGTGCCAGCAGTGAACTGGCAGGGGGCGGACTAAGTAATCAGCCCCAGCATTTT.

The CDR3 loop is CASSSPGLPSYEQYF. The DNA of the CDR3 is TGTGCCAGCAGTTCCCCGGGACTCCCTTCCTACGAGCAGTACTTC. V usage is TRBV2 and J usage is TRBJ2-7; tentative D call: TRBD2 (6 bases). In germline, CDR1 is SNHLY, CDR2 FYNNEI. This CDR3 region has 15 residues. Trimming left V 5 bases short and J 1 base short, with 15 bases between. Variable domain in full (rest from reference TRBV2 and TRBJ2-7): EPEVTQTPSHQVTQMGQEVILRCVPISNHLYFYWYRQILGQKVEFLVSFYNNEISEKSEIFDDQFSVERPDGSNFTLKIRSTKLEDSAMYFCASSSPGLPSYEQYFGPGTRLTVT.